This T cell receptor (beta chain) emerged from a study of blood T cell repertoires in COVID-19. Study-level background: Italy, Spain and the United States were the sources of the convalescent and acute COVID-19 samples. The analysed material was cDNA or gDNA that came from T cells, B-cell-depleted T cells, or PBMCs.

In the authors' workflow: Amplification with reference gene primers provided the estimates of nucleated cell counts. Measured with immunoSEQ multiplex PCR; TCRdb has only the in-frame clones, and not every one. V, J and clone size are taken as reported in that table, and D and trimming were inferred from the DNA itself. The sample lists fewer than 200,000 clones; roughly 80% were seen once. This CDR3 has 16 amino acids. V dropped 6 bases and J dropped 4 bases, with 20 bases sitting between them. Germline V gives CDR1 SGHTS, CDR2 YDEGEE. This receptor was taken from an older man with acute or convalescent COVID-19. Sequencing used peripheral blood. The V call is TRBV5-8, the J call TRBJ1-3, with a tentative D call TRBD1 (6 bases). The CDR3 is CASTPFGGGLGNTIYF. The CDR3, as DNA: TGTGCCAGCACCCCCTTTGGGGGCGGTTTGGGAAACACCATATATTTT. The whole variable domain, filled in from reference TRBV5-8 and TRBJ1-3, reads EAGVTQSPTHLIKTRGQQATLRCSPISGHTSVYWYQQALGLGLQFLLWYDEGEERNRGNFPPRFSGRQFPNYSSELNVNALELEDSALYLCASTPFGGGLGNTIYFGEGSWLTVV.